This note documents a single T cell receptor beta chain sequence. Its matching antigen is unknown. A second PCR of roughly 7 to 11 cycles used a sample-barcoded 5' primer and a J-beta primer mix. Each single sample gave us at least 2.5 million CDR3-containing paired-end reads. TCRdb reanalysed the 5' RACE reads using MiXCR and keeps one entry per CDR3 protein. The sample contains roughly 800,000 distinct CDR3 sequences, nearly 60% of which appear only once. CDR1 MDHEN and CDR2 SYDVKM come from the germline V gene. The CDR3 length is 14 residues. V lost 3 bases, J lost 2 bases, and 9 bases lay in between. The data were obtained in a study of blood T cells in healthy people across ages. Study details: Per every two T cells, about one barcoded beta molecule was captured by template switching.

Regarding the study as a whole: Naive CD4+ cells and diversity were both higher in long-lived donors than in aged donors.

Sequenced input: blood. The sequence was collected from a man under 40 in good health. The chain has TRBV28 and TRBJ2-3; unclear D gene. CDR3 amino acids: CASSFERITDTQYF. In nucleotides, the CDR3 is TGTGCCAGCAGTTTCGAACGGATCACAGATACGCAGTATTTT.